A selection of T cell receptor beta chains follows, all from one sample in a study of control samples from healthy donors and cancer patients. Here immunoSEQ multiplex PCR was the method, and the copy in TCRdb shows in-frame clones only, minus some. Of roughly 130,000 clones listed, 90% are singletons. Material: blood. The receptors were gathered from a man aged 18 to 35 in good health. Both conserved end residues are part of each CDR3. The order of the fields is CDR3 length, D gene, clone size, J gene, V gene, CDR3 DNA, CDR3 protein. A D gene is named only where the DNA matches it firmly. Not every row has a clone size; where given, it reads once, few, many or a size class.

len: 12
d_gene: NA
abundance: NA
j_gene: TRBJ1-1
v_gene: TRBV18
CDR3nt: TGTGCCAGCTCACAACAGGGAACTGAAGCTTTCTTT
CDR3aa: CASSQQGTEAFF

len: 17
d_gene: TRBD1
abundance: NA
j_gene: TRBJ2-6
v_gene: TRBV7-8
CDR3nt: TGTGCCAGCAGCTTAAGGGGGCCGGCCTCTGGGGCCAACGTCCTGACTTTC
CDR3aa: CASSLRGPASGANVLTF

len: 15
d_gene: NA
abundance: NA
j_gene: TRBJ2-5
v_gene: TRBV6-5
CDR3nt: TGTGCCAGCAGTTACGAGCCTAGCCTCCAAGAGACCCAGTACTTC
CDR3aa: CASSYEPSLQETQYF

len: 13
d_gene: TRBD2
abundance: NA
j_gene: TRBJ2-5
v_gene: TRBV28
CDR3nt: TGTGCCAGCACCCCGGGACTAGAAGAGACCCAGTACTTC
CDR3aa: CASTPGLEETQYF

len: 13
d_gene: NA
abundance: once
j_gene: TRBJ2-2
v_gene: TRBV18
CDR3nt: TGTGCCAGCTCATCAGAGCACACCGGGGAGCTGTTTTTT
CDR3aa: CASSSEHTGELFF

len: 15
d_gene: TRBD2
abundance: NA
j_gene: TRBJ2-3
v_gene: TRBV9
CDR3nt: TGTGCCAGCAGCGTAGCTAGCGGGATGACAGATACGCAGTATTTT
CDR3aa: CASSVASGMTDTQYF

len: 15
d_gene: TRBD2
abundance: NA
j_gene: TRBJ2-2
v_gene: TRBV7-8
CDR3nt: TGTGCCAGCACCATTACTAGCGGGGACCCCGGGGAGCTGTTTTTT
CDR3aa: CASTITSGDPGELFF

len: 14
d_gene: NA
abundance: few
j_gene: TRBJ2-5
v_gene: TRBV30
CDR3nt: TGTGCCTGGAGTGTACTAGAAGATACTCGGACCCAGTACTTC
CDR3aa: CAWSVLEDTRTQYF

len: 15
d_gene: NA
abundance: NA
j_gene: TRBJ2-3
v_gene: TRBV9
CDR3nt: TGTGCCAGCAGCGTCAGGGGGGCTAGCACAGATACGCAGTATTTT
CDR3aa: CASSVRGASTDTQYF

len: 13
d_gene: NA
abundance: NA
j_gene: TRBJ1-1
v_gene: TRBV11-2
CDR3nt: TGTGCCAGCACCCAGGGAGGGTTCACTGAAGCTTTCTTT
CDR3aa: CASTQGGFTEAFF

len: 15
d_gene: TRBD2
abundance: NA
j_gene: TRBJ2-3
v_gene: TRBV28
CDR3nt: TGTGCCAGCAGTGCTCTAGCGGGGGGGTTAGATACGCAGTATTTT
CDR3aa: CASSALAGGLDTQYF

len: 16
d_gene: TRBD1
abundance: NA
j_gene: TRBJ2-7
v_gene: TRBV11-2
CDR3nt: TGTGCCAGCAGCACAGACCGGGACAGGCCCCCCTACGAGCAGTACTTC
CDR3aa: CASSTDRDRPPYEQYF

len: 13
d_gene: NA
abundance: once
j_gene: TRBJ2-3
v_gene: TRBV9
CDR3nt: TGTGCCAGCAGCCCCCCGAGCACAGATACGCAGTATTTT
CDR3aa: CASSPPSTDTQYF

len: 17
d_gene: NA
abundance: NA
j_gene: TRBJ2-1
v_gene: TRBV7-6
CDR3nt: TGTGCCAGCAGCTTATGGGGCCGACTTCAAGCCTACAATGAGCAGTTCTTC
CDR3aa: CASSLWGRLQAYNEQFF

len: 14
d_gene: NA
abundance: NA
j_gene: TRBJ1-1
v_gene: TRBV3-1/TRBV3-2
CDR3nt: TGTGCCAGCAGCCAACGACAGGAAGCAGGAGAAGCTTTCTTT
CDR3aa: CASSQRQEAGEAFF

len: 13
d_gene: NA
abundance: few
j_gene: TRBJ2-3
v_gene: TRBV7-3
CDR3nt: TGTGCCAGCAGCCCCTACGGAACAGATACGCAGTATTTT
CDR3aa: CASSPYGTDTQYF

len: 12
d_gene: TRBD1
abundance: NA
j_gene: TRBJ2-4
v_gene: TRBV6-5
CDR3nt: TGTGCCAGCCGCGGGACAGGGAACATTCAGTACTTC
CDR3aa: CASRGTGNIQYF

len: 16
d_gene: TRBD1
abundance: once
j_gene: TRBJ1-1
v_gene: TRBV5-4
CDR3nt: TGTGCCAGCAGCCACCCCGGGACAGGGTCGAACACTGAAGCTTTCTTT
CDR3aa: CASSHPGTGSNTEAFF

len: 14
d_gene: NA
abundance: NA
j_gene: TRBJ1-5
v_gene: TRBV23-1
CDR3nt: TGCGCCAGCAGTCCGGAAGGGCTCAATCAGCCCCAGCATTTT
CDR3aa: CASSPEGLNQPQHF

len: 15
d_gene: NA
abundance: many
j_gene: TRBJ1-3
v_gene: TRBV3-1/TRBV3-2
CDR3nt: TGTGCCAGCAGCCGCTTGGACAGTTTGGGAAACACCATATATTTT
CDR3aa: CASSRLDSLGNTIYF

len: 14
d_gene: NA
abundance: NA
j_gene: TRBJ1-4
v_gene: TRBV5-6
CDR3nt: TGTGCCAGCAGCTTGAAGGACCCTAATGAAAAACTGTTTTTT
CDR3aa: CASSLKDPNEKLFF

len: 15
d_gene: NA
abundance: NA
j_gene: TRBJ2-3
v_gene: TRBV11-2
CDR3nt: TGTGCCAGCAGCTTAGAAGGACGACTCACAGATACGCAGTATTTT
CDR3aa: CASSLEGRLTDTQYF

len: 13
d_gene: NA
abundance: NA
j_gene: TRBJ1-5
v_gene: TRBV30
CDR3nt: TGTGCCTGGGACCTCGGACTCAATCAGCCCCAGCATTTT
CDR3aa: CAWDLGLNQPQHF

len: 12
d_gene: TRBD1
abundance: NA
j_gene: TRBJ1-2
v_gene: TRBV28
CDR3nt: TGTGCCAGCAGAGGGACAGATTACGGCTACACCTTC
CDR3aa: CASRGTDYGYTF

len: 13
d_gene: NA
abundance: once
j_gene: TRBJ1-1
v_gene: TRBV28
CDR3nt: TGTGCCAGCACGGACAGCCTGAACACTGAAGCTTTCTTT
CDR3aa: CASTDSLNTEAFF

len: 13
d_gene: NA
abundance: NA
j_gene: TRBJ2-3
v_gene: TRBV7-3
CDR3nt: TGTGCCAGCAGCCCGACCAACACAGATACGCAGTATTTT
CDR3aa: CASSPTNTDTQYF

len: 16
d_gene: TRBD2
abundance: NA
j_gene: TRBJ2-7
v_gene: TRBV19
CDR3nt: TGTGCCAGTAGTAAGGGGGGACTAGCGGGGAACGGCGAGCAGTACTTC
CDR3aa: CASSKGGLAGNGEQYF

len: 12
d_gene: NA
abundance: NA
j_gene: TRBJ1-2
v_gene: TRBV5-1
CDR3nt: TGCGCCAGCAGCCGATCTGGGGATGGCTACACCTTC
CDR3aa: CASSRSGDGYTF

len: 14
d_gene: NA
abundance: NA
j_gene: TRBJ1-1
v_gene: TRBV14
CDR3nt: TGTGCCAGCAGCCGGGTAAAAGGGAACACTGAAGCTTTCTTT
CDR3aa: CASSRVKGNTEAFF

len: 15
d_gene: TRBD1
abundance: once
j_gene: TRBJ2-6
v_gene: TRBV5-4
CDR3nt: TGTGCCAGCAGCCGAGGACAGGGGTTGGCCAACGTCCTGACTTTC
CDR3aa: CASSRGQGLANVLTF

len: 14
d_gene: NA
abundance: NA
j_gene: TRBJ1-1
v_gene: TRBV28
CDR3nt: TGTGCCAGCAGTTTTGGGTCCGTTGACACTGAAGCTTTCTTT
CDR3aa: CASSFGSVDTEAFF

len: 15
d_gene: NA
abundance: NA
j_gene: TRBJ2-3
v_gene: TRBV5-8
CDR3nt: TGTGCCAGCAGCACCGGGACTTCTCACCCTGATGTGCAGTATTTT
CDR3aa: CASSTGTSHPDVQYF

len: 12
d_gene: NA
abundance: NA
j_gene: TRBJ2-3
v_gene: TRBV6-5
CDR3nt: TGTGCCAGCAGTCCCGGACAAAATACGCAGTATTTT
CDR3aa: CASSPGQNTQYF

len: 12
d_gene: TRBD1
abundance: NA
j_gene: TRBJ2-1
v_gene: TRBV28
CDR3nt: TGTGCCACGGGGACAGCAAGTAAGGGGGAGTTCTTC
CDR3aa: CATGTASKGEFF

len: 13
d_gene: NA
abundance: NA
j_gene: TRBJ2-1
v_gene: TRBV14
CDR3nt: TGTGCCAGCAGCCCCCCCGTGGCCAATGAGCAGTTCTTC
CDR3aa: CASSPPVANEQFF

len: 16
d_gene: NA
abundance: NA
j_gene: TRBJ2-5
v_gene: TRBV7-9
CDR3nt: TGTGCCAGCAGCTCAAATACCCTCAACGGAGTGGAGACCCAGTACTTC
CDR3aa: CASSSNTLNGVETQYF

len: 14
d_gene: NA
abundance: few
j_gene: TRBJ1-2
v_gene: TRBV7-9
CDR3nt: TGTGCCAGCAGCTTATTTGAGGGTTCGAGTGGCTACACCTTC
CDR3aa: CASSLFEGSSGYTF

len: 15
d_gene: TRBD2
abundance: NA
j_gene: TRBJ2-2
v_gene: TRBV11-3
CDR3nt: TGTGCCAGCGGCCGGGGACTAGCGGGAGACGGGGAGCTGTTTTTT
CDR3aa: CASGRGLAGDGELFF

len: 13
d_gene: NA
abundance: NA
j_gene: TRBJ1-4
v_gene: TRBV12-3/TRBV12-4
CDR3nt: TGTGCCAGCAGTTGGGGGAGGGGGGAAAAACTGTTTTTT
CDR3aa: CASSWGRGEKLFF

len: 14
d_gene: TRBD1
abundance: NA
j_gene: TRBJ2-2
v_gene: TRBV5-1
CDR3nt: TGCGCCAGCAGCGCGACAGGGTCCACCGGGGAGCTGTTTTTT
CDR3aa: CASSATGSTGELFF

len: 13
d_gene: TRBD1
abundance: once
j_gene: TRBJ1-3
v_gene: TRBV5-1
CDR3nt: TGCGCCAGCAGCGGGGGACAGGGAAACACCATATATTTT
CDR3aa: CASSGGQGNTIYF

len: 15
d_gene: NA
abundance: NA
j_gene: TRBJ1-2
v_gene: TRBV6-5
CDR3nt: TGTGCCAGCAGTTACCGGATGGGAAACTTCGCTGGCTACACCTTC
CDR3aa: CASSYRMGNFAGYTF

len: 15
d_gene: NA
abundance: NA
j_gene: TRBJ2-7
v_gene: TRBV7-3
CDR3nt: TGTGCCAGCAGCTTAAGTCATGGCCGACCCTACGAGCAGTACTTC
CDR3aa: CASSLSHGRPYEQYF

len: 12
d_gene: NA
abundance: NA
j_gene: TRBJ2-5
v_gene: TRBV13
CDR3nt: TGTGCCAGCAGCTTGACAGAAGAGACCCAGTACTTC
CDR3aa: CASSLTEETQYF

len: 17
d_gene: TRBD1
abundance: NA
j_gene: TRBJ1-5
v_gene: TRBV3-1/TRBV3-2
CDR3nt: TGTGCCAGCAGCCAAGATGGCCACGGACAGGGTGGTCAGCCCCAGCATTTT
CDR3aa: CASSQDGHGQGGQPQHF

len: 13
d_gene: TRBD2
abundance: once
j_gene: TRBJ2-1
v_gene: TRBV18
CDR3nt: TGTGCCAGCTCTACTTTAGCGGGAGGGCAAGAGTTCTTC
CDR3aa: CASSTLAGGQEFF

len: 15
d_gene: TRBD2
abundance: NA
j_gene: TRBJ2-5
v_gene: TRBV6-5
CDR3nt: TGTGCCAGCAGCGCTAACGCGGGGGGAGGGGAGACCCAGTACTTC
CDR3aa: CASSANAGGGETQYF

len: 14
d_gene: NA
abundance: NA
j_gene: TRBJ1-5
v_gene: TRBV29-1
CDR3nt: TGCAGCGTTGAAGAGGGGGGGTATGGTCAGCCCCAGCATTTT
CDR3aa: CSVEEGGYGQPQHF

len: 15
d_gene: NA
abundance: NA
j_gene: TRBJ1-5
v_gene: TRBV4-1
CDR3nt: TGCGCCAGCAGCCAATATTACGGGAGCAATCAGCCCCAGCATTTT
CDR3aa: CASSQYYGSNQPQHF

len: 14
d_gene: NA
abundance: NA
j_gene: TRBJ2-1
v_gene: TRBV16
CDR3nt: TGTGCCAGCAGCCCCGGGGGCTCCTACAATGAGCAGTTCTTC
CDR3aa: CASSPGGSYNEQFF

len: 18
d_gene: TRBD2
abundance: NA
j_gene: TRBJ2-1
v_gene: TRBV24-1
CDR3nt: TGTGCCACCAGTGATTTGAGCGGGAGGGCCGATCGCTACAATGAGCAGTTCTTC
CDR3aa: CATSDLSGRADRYNEQFF

len: 16
d_gene: NA
abundance: NA
j_gene: TRBJ1-1
v_gene: TRBV11-2
CDR3nt: TGTGCCAGCAGCCCAGCGACCCGGGAGTCAAGCACTGAAGCTTTCTTT
CDR3aa: CASSPATRESSTEAFF

len: 10
d_gene: NA
abundance: once
j_gene: TRBJ2-1
v_gene: TRBV29-1
CDR3nt: TGCAGCGTTGCAATCCAGGGGCAGTTCTTC
CDR3aa: CSVAIQGQFF

len: 15
d_gene: NA
abundance: NA
j_gene: TRBJ1-3
v_gene: TRBV19
CDR3nt: TGTGCCAGTAGTATAGTGCCCGGCTCTGGAAACACCATATATTTT
CDR3aa: CASSIVPGSGNTIYF

len: 13
d_gene: NA
abundance: NA
j_gene: TRBJ1-6
v_gene: TRBV13
CDR3nt: TGTGCCAGCAGCTTATGGCGGGATTCACCCCTCCACTTT
CDR3aa: CASSLWRDSPLHF

len: 14
d_gene: NA
abundance: NA
j_gene: TRBJ2-7
v_gene: TRBV28
CDR3nt: TGTGCCAGCAGTCCCCACATCCGAAGGGATAGGGGCTACTTC
CDR3aa: CASSPHIRRDRGYF

len: 15
d_gene: TRBD2
abundance: NA
j_gene: TRBJ2-5
v_gene: TRBV27
CDR3nt: TGTGCCAGCAGTTTAGCGGGGGGCTACCAAGAGACCCAGTACTTC
CDR3aa: CASSLAGGYQETQYF

len: 16
d_gene: TRBD1
abundance: NA
j_gene: TRBJ2-1
v_gene: TRBV24-1
CDR3nt: TGTGCCACCAGTGGGGCACAGGGGGCCTCCTACAATGAGCAGTTCTTC
CDR3aa: CATSGAQGASYNEQFF

len: 16
d_gene: TRBD2
abundance: NA
j_gene: TRBJ2-3
v_gene: TRBV11-2
CDR3nt: TGTGCCAGCGGGACAAATAGCGGGGGCCCCACAGATACGCAGTATTTT
CDR3aa: CASGTNSGGPTDTQYF